Listed here are 4 T cell receptor beta chains from one sample, sequenced in a study of Ad26.COV2.S vaccination and SARS-CoV-2 variants (dated by TCRdb to the early 2020s). The protocol used for the library was the immunoSEQ multiplex PCR assay. TCRdb took this table from immuneACCESS and kept in-frame rearrangements with V and J called. Such tables lack part of the clones; where checked against another copy, unresolved V genes explain under half of the gap, and the rest is unexplained. The sample table lists roughly 420,000 clones, roughly 89% of them with a count of one. Roughly 2.5% of the sample rests with the top ten. According to the study, the label for this sample's treatment or condition signals: some 20 received Ad26.COV2.S at low or high dose, single or two shots; about 5 received placebo; per-sample allocation not given. For vaccine and placebo recipients, the sequenced repertoires came from samples collected on day 63 after the first injection.

Specimen: peripheral blood, collected in a trial of Ad26.COV2.S vaccine versus placebo. The receptors derive from a person aged 18 to 65 who received the Ad26.COV2.S COVID-19 vaccine or a placebo.

The rearrangement joins TRBV29-1 to TRBJ1-1; D gene uncertain. The V and J ends lost 6 bases and 1 base respectively, with 9 bases between them. Germline CDR1 reads SQVTM; CDR2 reads ANQGSEA. The CDR3 contains 12 residues. The CDR3 sequence is CSVTDGNTEAFF. The CDR3 DNA reads TGCAGCGTCACGGACGGGAACACTGAAGCTTTCTTT.

The chain links TRBV6-5 to TRBJ2-2, with D uncertain. This CDR3 has 13 amino acids. Deletions cut 2 bases from V and 3 bases from J, with 4 bases between. The germline V gene encodes CDR1 MNHEY and CDR2 SVGAGI. This CDR3 is CASSYVYTGELFF. The CDR3 bases are TGTGCCAGCAGTTACGTGTACACCGGGGAGCTGTTTTTT.

This rearrangement joins TRBV7-3 to TRBJ2-3; D is unresolved. The CDR3 runs to 13 residues. Germline V gives CDR1 SGHTA, CDR2 FQGTGA. V shed 4 bases and J shed 0 bases, with 5 bases lying between them. CDR3 DNA: TGTGCCAGCAGCTACAGTAGCACAGATACGCAGTATTTT. Translated, it gives CASSYSSTDTQYF. The variable domain in full, completed from reference TRBV7-3 and TRBJ2-3, reads GAGVSQTPSNKVTEKGKYVELRCDPISGHTALYWYRQSLGQGPEFLIYFQGTGAADDSGLPNDRFFAVRPEGSVSTLKIQRTERGDSAVYLCASSYSSTDTQYFGPGTRLTVL.

The rearrangement links TRBV6-5 to TRBJ2-7, with 9 bases fitting TRBD1. This CDR3 region has 15 residues. J gave up 5 bases and V 5 bases, and 10 bases lay outside the gene matches. Germline values: CDR1 MNHEY, CDR2 SVGAGI. The CDR3 nucleotides read TGTGCCAGCAGTAGCCCGGGACAGGGTAACCACGAGCAGTACTTC. Residues: CASSSPGQGNHEQYF.